A single sample gave rise to the 9 T cell receptor beta chains below, sequenced in a study of vaccination effects on CD4 cells after COVID-19. Culture lasted 10 days before CD4+ T cell isolation. Either the BNT162b2 or mRNA-1273 vaccine was given to participants in two doses. Which antigens these TCRs recognize remains unknown. Measured with immunoSEQ multiplex PCR; TCRdb has only the in-frame clones, and not every one. The data hold fewer than 75,000 clones, with less than 80% observed a single time. The sample in question was CD4+ T cells from PBMCs cultured without peptide, obtained after COVID-19 vaccination. The source is a human donor who received a COVID-19 vaccine.

V is TRBV29-1 and J is TRBJ1-2; 8 nucleotides align to TRBD1. The trim removed 7 bases at V and 7 bases at J, leaving 8 bases unmatched. CDR3 length: 12 amino acids. Per the germline V gene, CDR1 is SQVTM and CDR2 is ANQGSEA. The CDR3: CSAGQGRSGYTF. CDR3 sequence (DNA): TGCAGCGCCGGACAGGGCAGGAGTGGCTACACCTTC.

The chain has TRBV3-1 (or the pseudogene TRBV3-2) and TRBJ2-3; 7 bases fit TRBD2. There are 17 residues in the CDR3. Trimming took 8 bases from V and 4 from J; bases not matched to a gene: 18. Germline CDR1 LGHDT, CDR2 YNNKEL (reference sequence). The CDR3 sequence is CASSAGEFLTVPDTQYF. CDR3 DNA: TGTGCCAGCTCTGCGGGAGAGTTTTTAACGGTACCAGATACGCAGTATTTT.

J is TRBJ2-1 and V is TRBV7-8, with D hard to call. The V gene lost 5 bases and the J gene lost 6 bases, with 11 bases spanning the gap. The CDR3 extends over 13 amino acids. From germline, CDR1 is SGHVS and CDR2 FQNEAQ. The CDR3 DNA reads TGTGCCAGCAGCATTCGGACGGGCAATGAGCAGTTCTTC. Protein sequence: CASSIRTGNEQFF.

The chain recombines TRBV6-5 with TRBJ1-1, with a tentative D call TRBD1 (5 bases). The ends were cut back, 8 bases at V and 4 bases at J, with 17 bases in the middle. The CDR3 runs 14 residues. The V gene's germline CDR1 is MNHEY and CDR2 SVGAGI. CDR3 DNA sequence: TGTGCCAGCGAGGTTTCCGGGACGGGCACTGAAGCTTTCTTT. Its protein product is CASEVSGTGTEAFF.

This clone was recorded once. V gene TRBV10-3 combines with J gene TRBJ2-5; TRBD1 matches at 12 bases. CDR3 length: 16 residues. CDR1 ENHRY and CDR2 SYGVKD come from the germline V gene. The ends lost 3 bases at V and 5 bases at J; junction bases unmatched: 7. CDR3 sequence reads: CAISEPGQGARETQYF. The CDR3 region has the DNA TGTGCCATCAGTGAACCGGGACAGGGGGCGCGGGAGACCCAGTACTTC.

The chain joins TRBV2 to TRBJ2-5, with TRBD1 matching over 8 bases. Germline CDR1 is SNHLY and CDR2 is FYNNEI. The CDR3 sequence is 11 residues long. V lost 6 bases to trimming and J lost 9 bases; unmatched junction nucleotides: 3. The CDR3 region is CASRGQAAQYF. The DNA of the CDR3 is TGTGCCAGCAGGGGACAGGCGGCCCAGTACTTC.

The chain combines TRBV19 with TRBJ2-7, with D possibly TRBD1 on 6 matching bases. The CDR3 is 13 residues long. Germline V lookup: CDR1 LNHDA, CDR2 SQIVND (reference sequence). V lost 6 bases and J 2 bases, leaving 11 bases between the germline ends. The DNA of the CDR3 is TGTGCCAGTAGCGTACAGGGTCCCTACGAGCAGTACTTC. Amino acids: CASSVQGPYEQYF.

The chain uses TRBV4-1 and TRBJ2-5, with D perhaps assigned TRBD1 or TRBD2 (5 bases each). The CDR3 totals 15 residues. The germline gives CDR1 MGHRA, CDR2 YSYEKL. Trimming pared 2 bases from V and 5 bases from J, leaving 15 bases between. CDR3 nucleotides: TGCGCCAGCAGCCAATTTTCGGGGCCTCGGGAGACCCAGTACTTC. It translates to CASSQFSGPRETQYF.

V usage is TRBV30 and J usage is TRBJ1-6; D ambiguous. Per germline, CDR1 GTSNPN and CDR2 SVGIG (reference sequence). The CDR3 contains 16 residues. Deletions cut 0 bases from V and 8 bases from J, with 17 bases between. As DNA, the CDR3 is TGTGCCTGGAGTGTTAGACTAGGGAGGAAGGATTCACCCCTCCACTTT. Amino acid sequence: CAWSVRLGRKDSPLHF. Based on the CDR3 plus reference TRBV30 and TRBJ1-6, the full variable domain is SQTIHQWPATLVQPVGSPLSLECTVEGTSNPNLYWYRQAAGRGLQLLFYSVGIGQISSEVPQNLSASRPQDRQFILSSKKLLLSDSGFYLCAWSVRLGRKDSPLHFGNGTRLTVT.